A single T cell receptor (beta chain) is shown here with its context. This sample was included in a study of blood T cell repertoires in COVID-19. On the study more broadly: The origin of the acute and convalescent COVID-19 samples was the United States, Italy and Spain. PBMCs, B-cell-depleted T cells, or T cells provided the cDNA or gDNA that made up the material.

V shed 10 bases, J shed 2 bases, and the junction held 12 bases outside the gene matches. Looked up from germline, CDR1 is MDHEN and CDR2 is SYDVKM. This CDR3 is built from 17 residues. In the original workflow: Estimation of nucleated cell counts was performed using reference gene primer amplification. Assay: immunoSEQ multiplex PCR; the TCRdb copy retains only in-frame clones and omits some. V, J and clone size are taken as reported in that table, and D and trimming were inferred from the DNA itself. The table shows about 82,000 clones, with 80% to 90% occurring only once. Sequencing used peripheral blood. This TCR was recovered from a woman aged 60 to 75 with acute or convalescent COVID-19. The V call is TRBV28, the J call TRBJ1-6, with 9 bases fitting TRBD1. Here the CDR3 reads CAITQAQGATYNSPLHF. The CDR3, as DNA: TGTGCCATCACTCAAGCACAGGGGGCTACCTATAATTCACCCCTCCACTTT.